The text below deals with one T cell receptor beta chain. The sample is drawn from a study of T cell changes during pregnancy in multiple sclerosis. Sequenced by immunoSEQ multiplex PCR; TCRdb stores in-frame clones only, minus some. The table lists 40,000 to 50,000 clones, roughly nine tenths of them singletons, with about 0.36% in the top ten. This TCR derives from a female donor in good health, enrolled as a control in a pregnancy study. Sequenced material: CD4+ T cells from peripheral blood mononuclear cells, taken in the second trimester of pregnancy.

CDR3 sequence: CASSSGMTGLNTQYF. CDR3 DNA: TGTGCCAGCAGCTCCGGGATGACAGGGCTGAATACGCAGTATTTT. The chain combines TRBV7-2 with TRBJ2-3, with TRBD1 matching 7 bases. This CDR3 has 15 amino acids. Looked up from germline, CDR1 is SGHTA and CDR2 is FQGNSA. After removal of 4 bases from V and 7 bases from J, the junction contained 11 bases not matched to a gene.